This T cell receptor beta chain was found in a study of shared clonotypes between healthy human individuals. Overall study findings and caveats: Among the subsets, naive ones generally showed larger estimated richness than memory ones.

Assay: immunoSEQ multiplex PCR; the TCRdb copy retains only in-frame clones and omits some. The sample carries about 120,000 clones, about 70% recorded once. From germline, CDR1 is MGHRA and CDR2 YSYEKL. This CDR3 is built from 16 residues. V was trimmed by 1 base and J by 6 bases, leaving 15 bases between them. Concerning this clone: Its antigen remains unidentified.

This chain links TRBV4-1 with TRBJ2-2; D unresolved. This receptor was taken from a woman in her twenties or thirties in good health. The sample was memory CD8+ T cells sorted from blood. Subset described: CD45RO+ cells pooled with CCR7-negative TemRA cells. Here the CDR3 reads CASSQGGPALPGELFF. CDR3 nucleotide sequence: TGCGCCAGCAGCCAAGGTGGGCCTGCGCTCCCCGGGGAGCTGTTTTTT.